This TCR beta chain was captured by sequencing in a study of blood T cells in healthy people across ages. This clonotype was seen a few times. Its antigen is not known. A second 7 to 11 cycle PCR used barcoded and J-beta primers. Each cDNA molecule received a tag from a template-switch adaptor that had 12 random nucleotides. TCRdb itself ran the 5' RACE reads through MiXCR, one entry per CDR3 protein. The profile covers around 1,500,000 distinct CDR3 sequences, with approximately 28% appearing a single time and 7.7% taken by the ten largest. Looked up from germline, CDR1 is SGHDN and CDR2 is FVKESK. The V segment lost 4 bases and the J segment 6 bases; nucleotides outside the gene matches: 8. The CDR3 runs to 16 residues. Study conclusions and caveats: Bulk PBMC profiling left naive and antigen-experienced comparisons inconclusive. Calculation of diversity from one million T cells yielded estimates considered to be underestimates.

The clonotype comes from a woman in her twenties or thirties in good health. This chain connects TRBV14 to TRBJ1-4, with TRBD1 identical over 10 bases. The sequencing input was blood. The DNA for the CDR3 is TGTGCCAGCAGCCTAGGGACAGGGGCTCTTTATGAAAAACTGTTTTTT. This encodes CASSLGTGALYEKLFF.